This T cell receptor beta chain stems from a study of blood T cells in healthy people across ages. Then a second PCR, running roughly 7 to 11 cycles, was carried out with a sample-barcoded 5' primer and a J-beta primer mix. One entry per CDR3 protein, called by TCRdb with MiXCR from the 5' RACE reads. The sample contains fewer than 1,000,000 distinct CDR3 sequences, roughly 44% of which appear only once. The table lists this clonotype with a count of one. Mismatch with germline at one junction end may stem from a read error. This CDR3 contains 13 residues. The sequenced sample consisted of blood. The sequence derives from a man aged 60-69 years in good health. The rearrangement joins TRBV12-3 or TRBV12-4 to TRBJ2-1; D not resolved. CDR3 sequence reads: CASSPTRFETQLF. For the CDR3, the DNA is TGTGCCAGCAGCCCTACAAGGTTCGAGACCCAGCTCTTC.